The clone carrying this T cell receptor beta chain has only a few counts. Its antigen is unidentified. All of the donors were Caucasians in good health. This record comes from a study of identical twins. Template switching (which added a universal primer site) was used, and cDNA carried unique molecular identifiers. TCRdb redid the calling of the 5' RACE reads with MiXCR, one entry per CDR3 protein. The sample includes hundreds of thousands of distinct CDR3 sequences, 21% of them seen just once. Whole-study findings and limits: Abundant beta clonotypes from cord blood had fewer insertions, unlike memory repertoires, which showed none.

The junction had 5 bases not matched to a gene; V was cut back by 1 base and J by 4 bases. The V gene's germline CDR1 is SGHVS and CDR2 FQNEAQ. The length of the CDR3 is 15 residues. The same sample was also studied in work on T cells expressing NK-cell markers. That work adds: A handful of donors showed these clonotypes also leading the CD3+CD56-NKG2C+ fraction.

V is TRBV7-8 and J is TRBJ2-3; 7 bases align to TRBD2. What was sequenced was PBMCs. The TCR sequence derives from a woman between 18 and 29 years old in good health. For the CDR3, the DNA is TGTGCCAGCAGCTTAGGGAGGACTAGATCAGATACGCAGTATTTT. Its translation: CASSLGRTRSDTQYF.